Listed here are 19 T cell receptor beta chains from one sample, sequenced in a study of T cells expressing NK-cell markers. TCRdb re-analyzed the 5' RACE reads; it lists each CDR3 protein once, without DNA. The sample shows about 170,000 distinct CDR3 sequences, and 20% sits with its ten largest clones. The material sequenced was blood T cells: a sorted CD56 or NKG2C T cell subset, CD4+ or CD8+ T cells, or bulk PBMC T cells (not recorded which). Every receptor here comes from a man aged 18-75 years in good health.

The chain links TRBV18 to TRBJ2-1. Germline V CDR1 and CDR2: KGHSH, LQKENI. The CDR3 totals 12 residues. CDR3 sequence reads: CASSPEGLEQFF.

The V and J genes are TRBV18 and TRBJ1-2; there is no DNA to check the TCRdb D call of TRBD1. Germline CDR1 KGHSH, CDR2 LQKENI. The length of the CDR3 is 16 residues. The CDR3 protein is CASSRPGTGYWYGYTF. The variable domain in full, with the rest retrieved from reference TRBV18 and TRBJ1-2, is NAGVMQNPRHLVRRRGQEARLRCSPMKGHSHVYWYRQLPEEGLKFMVYLQKENIIDESGMPKERFSAEFPKEGPSILRIQQVVRGDSAAYFCASSRPGTGYWYGYTFGSGTRLTVV.

This chain joins TRBV27 and TRBJ1-4; the TCRdb D gene call, TRBD1, has no DNA to confirm it. CDR1 MNHEY and CDR2 SMNVEV come from the germline V gene (reference sequence). The CDR3 sequence is 15 residues long. The CDR3 protein is CASSSGSRFNEKLFF. Complete variable domain (other parts from reference TRBV27 and TRBJ1-4): EAQVTQNPRYLITVTGKKLTVTCSQNMNHEYMSWYRQDPGLGLRQIYYSMNVEVTDKGDVPEGYKVSRKEKRNFPLILESPSPNQTSLYFCASSSGSRFNEKLFFGSGTQLSVL.

The CDR3 sequence is CSATPGGFGYSPLHF. V usage is TRBV20-1 and J usage is TRBJ1-6; lacking DNA, the TRBD1 call made by TCRdb goes unchecked. Germline-derived CDR1 and CDR2 are DFQATT and SNEGSKA (reference sequence). CDR3 length: 15 amino acids.

V is TRBV12-3 or TRBV12-4 and J is TRBJ1-4; TCRdb's D call of TRBD1 is untestable without DNA. The CDR3 contains 16 residues. CDR3 protein: CASSPPPRDGNEKLFF.

The rearrangement uses TRBV10-2 and TRBJ1-5; the TCRdb D gene call, TRBD1, has no DNA to confirm it. CDR1 and CDR2 from the germline V gene are WSHSY and SAAADI. This CDR3 has 14 residues. The CDR3 reads CASSAASWDQPQHF.

The V gene is TRBV11-2, the J gene TRBJ2-3; checking the TCRdb D call of TRBD2 is not possible without DNA. Germline CDR1 and CDR2: SGHAT and FQNNGV. This CDR3 is 18 amino acids long. The CDR3 spells CASSLDMLAGGSTDTQYF.

The genes are TRBV16 and TRBJ1-6; there is no DNA to check the TCRdb D call of TRBD1. CDR1 KGHSY and CDR2 FQNENV come from the germline V gene. The CDR3 is 16 amino acids. The CDR3: CASSQSPGAGNSPLHF. The variable domain in full, completed from reference TRBV16 and TRBJ1-6, reads GEEVAQTPKHLVRGEGQKAKLYCAPIKGHSYVFWYQQVLKNEFKFLISFQNENVFDETGMPKERFSAKCLPNSPCSLEIQATKLEDSAVYFCASSQSPGAGNSPLHFGNGTRLTVT.

V usage is TRBV7-9 and J usage is TRBJ2-1; TCRdb calls TRBD2, which cannot be checked without DNA. From germline, CDR1 is SEHNR and CDR2 FQNEAQ (reference sequence). CDR3 length: 11 residues. CDR3 loop: CASSRTEGKFF.

The rearrangement uses TRBV12-5 and TRBJ2-7; TCRdb's D call of TRBD1 is untestable without DNA. CDR3 length equals 12 residues. Germline CDR1 is LGHNT and CDR2 is FRNRAP. CDR3 loop: CASGLAWAGQYF.

The genes are TRBV4-2 and TRBJ1-2; the TCRdb D gene call, TRBD1, has no DNA to confirm it. Germline CDR1 reads LGHNA; CDR2 reads YNFKEQ. The CDR3 loop spans 15 amino acids. CDR3 sequence reads: CASSHPDREVYGYTF.

J is TRBJ1-2 and V is TRBV5-5; TCRdb outputs TRBD1, but without DNA this stays unchecked. Per the germline V gene, CDR1 is SGHKS and CDR2 is YYEKEE (reference sequence). This CDR3 contains 15 residues. CDR3 amino acids: CASSPGQGIYYGYTF.

The chain carries TRBV5-1 and TRBJ2-1; the D call of TRBD2 rests on TCRdb alone, since no DNA is present to check it. CDR3 length equals 16 residues. CDR1 and CDR2 from the germline V gene are SGHRS and YFSETQ. The CDR3 here is CASSDLAGGRLNEQFF.

V is TRBV7-9 and J is TRBJ1-1; the D gene TCRdb calls, TRBD1, cannot be checked with no DNA. The CDR3 sequence is 16 residues long. Germline V CDR1 and CDR2: SEHNR, FQNEAQ (reference sequence). The CDR3 here is CASSLGGGYASSEAFF.

This sequence joins TRBV6-1 and TRBJ2-5; TCRdb proposes TRBD1, but this gene call is untestable without DNA. CDR3 size: 14 residues. Looked up from germline, CDR1 is MNHNS and CDR2 is SASEGT. This chain's CDR3 is CASIGTGFYETQYF.

This sequence joins TRBV29-1 and TRBJ2-5. The CDR3 runs to 12 residues. CDR1 SQVTM and CDR2 ANQGSEA come from the germline V gene. The CDR3 reads CSVVGVQETQYF.

This chain connects TRBV6-1 to TRBJ2-1; as DNA is missing, the TRBD1 call by TCRdb cannot be tested. CDR1 is MNHNS and CDR2 is SASEGT in the germline V gene. The CDR3 sequence is 15 residues long. Here the CDR3 reads CASSEGDRGRWEQFF.

The chain links TRBV27 to TRBJ2-5; TCRdb picks TRBD1, but there is no DNA to check that call. This CDR3 is built from 14 residues. Germline-derived CDR1 and CDR2 are MNHEY and SMNVEV (reference sequence). CDR3 amino acids: CASSQKGGRETQYF.

The rearrangement joins TRBV6-1 to TRBJ1-3. The CDR3 runs to 15 residues. Germline V CDR1 and CDR2: MNHNS, SASEGT. This chain's CDR3 is CASGDSSSSGNTIYF.